This T cell receptor beta chain was retrieved from a study of cytomegalovirus exposure and HLA in healthy donors. Across the whole study: HLA-typed donors were the source of approximately 88 million unique TCRs held in an early data release.

This PCR relied on a set of 60 Vbeta primers and 13 Jbeta primers. Measured with immunoSEQ multiplex PCR; TCRdb has only the in-frame clones, and not every one. The table shows around 200,000 clones, with 77% occurring only once. This CDR3 has 15 amino acids. In germline, CDR1 is SGHRS, CDR2 YFSETQ. Trimming cost V 1 base and J 1 base, with 11 bases left between them. Sample: PBMCs. This receptor was identified in a woman aged 55-69 years in good health and CMV-seropositive. The rearrangement uses TRBV5-1 and TRBJ1-1, with D unresolved. CDR3 region: CASSLFGEGNTEAFF. CDR3 nucleotide sequence: TGCGCCAGCAGCTTGTTCGGGGAAGGGAACACTGAAGCTTTCTTT.